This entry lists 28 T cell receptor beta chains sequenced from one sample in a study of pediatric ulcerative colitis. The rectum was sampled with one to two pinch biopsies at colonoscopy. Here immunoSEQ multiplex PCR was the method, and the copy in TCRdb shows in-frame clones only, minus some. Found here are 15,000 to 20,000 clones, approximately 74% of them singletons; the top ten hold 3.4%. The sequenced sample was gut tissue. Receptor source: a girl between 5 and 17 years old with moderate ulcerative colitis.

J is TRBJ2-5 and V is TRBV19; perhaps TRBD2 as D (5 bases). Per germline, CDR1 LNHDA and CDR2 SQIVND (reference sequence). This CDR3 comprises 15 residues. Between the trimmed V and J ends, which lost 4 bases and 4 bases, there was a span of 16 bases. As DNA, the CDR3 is TGTGCCAGTAGTAGAAACCCAAGCGGTATAGAGACCCAGTACTTC. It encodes CASSRNPSGIETQYF.

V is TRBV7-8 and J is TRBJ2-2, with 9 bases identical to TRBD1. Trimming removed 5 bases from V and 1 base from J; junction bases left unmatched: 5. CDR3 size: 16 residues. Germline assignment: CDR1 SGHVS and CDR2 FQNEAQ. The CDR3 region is CASSKRQGGNTGELFF. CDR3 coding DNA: TGTGCCAGCAGCAAGAGACAGGGGGGGAACACCGGGGAGCTGTTTTTT.

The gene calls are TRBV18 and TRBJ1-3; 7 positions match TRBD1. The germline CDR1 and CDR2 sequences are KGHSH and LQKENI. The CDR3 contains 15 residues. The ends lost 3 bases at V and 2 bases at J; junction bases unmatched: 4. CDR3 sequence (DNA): TGTGCCAGCTCACCTAAGACAGGGCCTGGAAACACCATATATTTT. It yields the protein CASSPKTGPGNTIYF. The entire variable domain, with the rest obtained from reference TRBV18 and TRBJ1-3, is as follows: NAGVMQNPRHLVRRRGQEARLRCSPMKGHSHVYWYRQLPEEGLKFMVYLQKENIIDESGMPKERFSAEFPKEGPSILRIQQVVRGDSAAYFCASSPKTGPGNTIYFGEGSWLTVV.

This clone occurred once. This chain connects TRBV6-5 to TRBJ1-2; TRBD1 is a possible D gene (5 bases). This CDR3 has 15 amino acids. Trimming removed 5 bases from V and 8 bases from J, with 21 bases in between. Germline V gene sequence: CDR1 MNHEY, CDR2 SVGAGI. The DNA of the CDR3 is TGTGCCAGCAGTGCCCCTCGGGGGACGGGAGGCGGCTACACCTTC. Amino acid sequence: CASSAPRGTGGGYTF.

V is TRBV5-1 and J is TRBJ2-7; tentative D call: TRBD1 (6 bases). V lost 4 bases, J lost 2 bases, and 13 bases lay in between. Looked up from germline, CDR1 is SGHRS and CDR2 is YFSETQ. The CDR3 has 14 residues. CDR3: CASSVDSQPYEQYF. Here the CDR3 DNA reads TGCGCCAGCAGCGTGGACAGCCAACCCTACGAGCAGTACTTC.

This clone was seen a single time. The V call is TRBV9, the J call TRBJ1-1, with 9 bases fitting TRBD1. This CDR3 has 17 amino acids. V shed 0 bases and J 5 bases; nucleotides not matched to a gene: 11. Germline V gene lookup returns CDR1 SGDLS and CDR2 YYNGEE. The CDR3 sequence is CASSVDGQGLICTEAFF. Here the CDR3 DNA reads TGTGCCAGCAGCGTAGATGGACAGGGGCTGATTTGTACTGAAGCTTTCTTT. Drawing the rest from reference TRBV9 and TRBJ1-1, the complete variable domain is DSGVTQTPKHLITATGQRVTLRCSPRSGDLSVYWYQQSLDQGLQFLIQYYNGEERAKGNILERFSAQQFPDLHSELNLSSLELGDSALYFCASSVDGQGLICTEAFFGQGTRLTVV.

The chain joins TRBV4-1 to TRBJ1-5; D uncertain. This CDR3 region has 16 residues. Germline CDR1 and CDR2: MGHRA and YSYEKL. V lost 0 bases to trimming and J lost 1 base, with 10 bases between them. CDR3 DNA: TGCGCCAGCAGCCAAGAAAATGGGCGGAGCAATCAGCCCCAGCATTTT. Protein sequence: CASSQENGRSNQPQHF.

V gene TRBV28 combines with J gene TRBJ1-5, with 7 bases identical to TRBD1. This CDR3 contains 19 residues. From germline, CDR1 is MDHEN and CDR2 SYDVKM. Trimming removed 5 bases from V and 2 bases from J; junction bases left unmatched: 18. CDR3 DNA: TGTGCCAGCAGTCCCGCCTGGACAGGCCCATTCCGTGGCAATCAGCCCCAGCATTTT. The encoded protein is CASSPAWTGPFRGNQPQHF.

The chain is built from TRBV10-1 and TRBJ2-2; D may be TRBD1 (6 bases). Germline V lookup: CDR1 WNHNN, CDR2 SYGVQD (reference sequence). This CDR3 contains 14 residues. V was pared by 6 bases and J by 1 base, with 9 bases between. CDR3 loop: CASRTDRNTGELFF. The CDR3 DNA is TGCGCCAGCAGGACGGACAGGAACACCGGGGAGCTGTTTTTT.

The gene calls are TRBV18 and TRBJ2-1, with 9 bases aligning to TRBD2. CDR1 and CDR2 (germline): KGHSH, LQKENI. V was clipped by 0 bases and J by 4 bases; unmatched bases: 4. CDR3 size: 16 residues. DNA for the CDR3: TGTGCCAGCTCACCACCGGGACTAGCAGAGTACAATGAGCAGTTCTTC. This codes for CASSPPGLAEYNEQFF. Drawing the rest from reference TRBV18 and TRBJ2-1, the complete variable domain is NAGVMQNPRHLVRRRGQEARLRCSPMKGHSHVYWYRQLPEEGLKFMVYLQKENIIDESGMPKERFSAEFPKEGPSILRIQQVVRGDSAAYFCASSPPGLAEYNEQFFGPGTRLTVL.

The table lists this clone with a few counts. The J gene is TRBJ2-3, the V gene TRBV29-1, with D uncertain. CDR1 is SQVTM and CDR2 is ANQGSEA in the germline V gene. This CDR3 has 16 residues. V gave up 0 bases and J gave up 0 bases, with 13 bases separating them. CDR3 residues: CSVEDRLLLSTDTQYF. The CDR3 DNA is TGCAGCGTTGAAGATCGTTTACTACTTAGCACAGATACGCAGTATTTT.

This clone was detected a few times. CDR3 DNA: TGTGCCAGCAGCTTGACGGACAGGGGGCTTAATCAGCCCCAGCATTTT. Encoded protein: CASSLTDRGLNQPQHF. The chain links TRBV5-5 to TRBJ1-5, with TRBD1 matching 11 bases. Germline V gene sequence: CDR1 SGHKS, CDR2 YYEKEE (reference sequence). This CDR3 is 16 amino acids long. Losses at the gene ends were 1 base for V and 4 bases for J; bases not matched to a gene: 4.

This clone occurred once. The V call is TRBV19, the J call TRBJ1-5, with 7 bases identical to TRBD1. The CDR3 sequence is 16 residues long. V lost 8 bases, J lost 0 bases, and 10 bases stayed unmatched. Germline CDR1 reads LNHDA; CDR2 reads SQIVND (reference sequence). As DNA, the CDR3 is TGTGCCAGTTTACCGTCCGGGACAGCTAGCAATCAGCCCCAGCATTTT. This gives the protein CASLPSGTASNQPQHF.

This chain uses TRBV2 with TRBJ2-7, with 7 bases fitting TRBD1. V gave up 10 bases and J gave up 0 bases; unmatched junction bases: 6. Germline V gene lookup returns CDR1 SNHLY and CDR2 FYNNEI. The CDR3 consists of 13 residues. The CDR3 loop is CATGQMSSYEQYF. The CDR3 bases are TGTGCCACGGGACAGATGAGCTCCTACGAGCAGTACTTC. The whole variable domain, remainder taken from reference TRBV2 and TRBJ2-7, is EPEVTQTPSHQVTQMGQEVILRCVPISNHLYFYWYRQILGQKVEFLVSFYNNEISEKSEIFDDQFSVERPDGSNFTLKIRSTKLEDSAMYFCATGQMSSYEQYFGPGTRLTVT.

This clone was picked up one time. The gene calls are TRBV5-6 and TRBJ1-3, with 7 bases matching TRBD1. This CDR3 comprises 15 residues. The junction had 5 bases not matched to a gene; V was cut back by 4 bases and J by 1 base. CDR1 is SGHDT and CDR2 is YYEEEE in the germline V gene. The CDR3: CASSRDRVSGNTIYF. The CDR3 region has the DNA TGTGCCAGCAGCCGTGACAGGGTATCTGGAAACACCATATATTTT.

CDR3 loop: CASSFTGTLGDTQYF. CDR3 DNA sequence: TGCGCCAGCAGCTTTACCGGGACCTTGGGAGATACGCAGTATTTT. This chain connects TRBV5-1 to TRBJ2-3; D possibly matches TRBD1 or TRBD2 (5 bases each). This CDR3 comprises 15 residues. Trimming shortened V by 2 bases and J by 5 bases, and 15 bases separated the two germline ends. The germline V gene encodes CDR1 SGHRS and CDR2 YFSETQ. The full variable domain, in which reference TRBV5-1 and TRBJ2-3 provide the parts outside the CDR3, is KAGVTQTPRYLIKTRGQQVTLSCSPISGHRSVSWYQQTPGQGLQFLFEYFSETQRNKGNFPGRFSGRQFSNSRSEMNVSTLELGDSALYLCASSFTGTLGDTQYFGPGTRLTVL.

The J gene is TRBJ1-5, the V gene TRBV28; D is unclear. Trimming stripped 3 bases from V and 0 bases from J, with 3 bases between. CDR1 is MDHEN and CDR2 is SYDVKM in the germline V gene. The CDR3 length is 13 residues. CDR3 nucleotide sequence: TGTGCCAGCAGTTTTTATAGCAATCAGCCCCAGCATTTT. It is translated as CASSFYSNQPQHF. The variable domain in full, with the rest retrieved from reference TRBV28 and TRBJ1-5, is DVKVTQSSRYLVKRTGEKVFLECVQDMDHENMFWYRQDPGLGLRLIYFSYDVKMKEKGDIPEGYSVSREKKERFSLILESASTNQTSMYLCASSFYSNQPQHFGDGTRLSIL.

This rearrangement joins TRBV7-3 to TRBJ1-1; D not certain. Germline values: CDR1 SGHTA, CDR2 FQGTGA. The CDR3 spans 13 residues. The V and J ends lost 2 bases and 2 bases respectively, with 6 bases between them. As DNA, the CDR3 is TGTGCCAGCAGCTTAGCCCGAAACACTGAAGCTTTCTTT. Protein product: CASSLARNTEAFF.

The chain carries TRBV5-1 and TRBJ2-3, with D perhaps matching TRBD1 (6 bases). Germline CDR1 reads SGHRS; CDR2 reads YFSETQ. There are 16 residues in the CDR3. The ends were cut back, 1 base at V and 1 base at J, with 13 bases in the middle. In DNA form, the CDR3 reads TGCGCCAGCAGCTTGACGCTCCGACAGGGCACAGATACGCAGTATTTT. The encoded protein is CASSLTLRQGTDTQYF. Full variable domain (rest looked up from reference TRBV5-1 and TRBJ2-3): KAGVTQTPRYLIKTRGQQVTLSCSPISGHRSVSWYQQTPGQGLQFLFEYFSETQRNKGNFPGRFSGRQFSNSRSEMNVSTLELGDSALYLCASSLTLRQGTDTQYFGPGTRLTVL.

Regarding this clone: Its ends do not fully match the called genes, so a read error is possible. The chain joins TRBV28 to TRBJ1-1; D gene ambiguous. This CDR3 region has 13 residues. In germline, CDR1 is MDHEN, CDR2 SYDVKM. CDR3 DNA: TGTGCCAGCAATTTACAGCTGAACACTGAAGCTTTCTTT. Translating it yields CASNLQLNTEAFF.

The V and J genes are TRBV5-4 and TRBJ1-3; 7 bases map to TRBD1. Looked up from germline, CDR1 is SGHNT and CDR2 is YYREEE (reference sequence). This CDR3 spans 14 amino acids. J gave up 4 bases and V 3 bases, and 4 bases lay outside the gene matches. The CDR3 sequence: CASSSGTVGNTIYF. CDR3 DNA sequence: TGTGCCAGCAGCTCTGGGACAGTGGGAAACACCATATATTTT.

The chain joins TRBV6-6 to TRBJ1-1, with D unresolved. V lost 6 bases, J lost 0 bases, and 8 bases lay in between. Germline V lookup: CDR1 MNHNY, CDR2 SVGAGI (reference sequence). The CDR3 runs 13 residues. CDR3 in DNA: TGTGCCAGCAGAACAGTCATGAACACTGAAGCTTTCTTT. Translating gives CASRTVMNTEAFF.

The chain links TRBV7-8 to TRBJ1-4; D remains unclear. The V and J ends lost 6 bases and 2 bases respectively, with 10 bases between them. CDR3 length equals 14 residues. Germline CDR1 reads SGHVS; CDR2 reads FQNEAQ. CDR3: CASSQIRTNEKLFF. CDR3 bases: TGTGCCAGCAGTCAAATCAGGACTAATGAAAAACTGTTTTTT.

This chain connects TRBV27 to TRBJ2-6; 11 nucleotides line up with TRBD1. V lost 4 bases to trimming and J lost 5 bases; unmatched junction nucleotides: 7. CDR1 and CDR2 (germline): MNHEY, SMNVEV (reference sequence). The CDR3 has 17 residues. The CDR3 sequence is CASSSSGTGGRANVLTF. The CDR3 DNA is TGTGCCAGCAGTTCGTCCGGGACAGGGGGAAGGGCCAACGTCCTGACTTTC.

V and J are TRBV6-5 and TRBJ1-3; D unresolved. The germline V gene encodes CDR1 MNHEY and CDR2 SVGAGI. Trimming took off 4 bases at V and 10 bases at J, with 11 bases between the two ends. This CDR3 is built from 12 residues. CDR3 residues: CASSSDSKTIYF. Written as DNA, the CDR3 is TGTGCCAGCAGTTCGGACTCGAAAACCATATATTTT.

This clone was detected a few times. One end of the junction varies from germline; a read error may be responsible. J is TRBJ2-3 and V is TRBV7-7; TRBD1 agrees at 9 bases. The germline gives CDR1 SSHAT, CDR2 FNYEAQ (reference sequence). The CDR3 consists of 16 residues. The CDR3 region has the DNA TGTGCTAGCAGCCCCGGGACAGGGCTAGGCACAGATACGCAGTATTTT. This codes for CASSPGTGLGTDTQYF.

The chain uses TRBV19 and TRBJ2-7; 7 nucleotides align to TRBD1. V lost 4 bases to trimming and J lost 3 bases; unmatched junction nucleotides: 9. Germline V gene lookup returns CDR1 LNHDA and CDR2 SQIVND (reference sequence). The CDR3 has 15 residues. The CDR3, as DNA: TGTGCCAGTAGTAGTGTCGGGACAGCGCTCTACGAGCAGTACTTC. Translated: CASSSVGTALYEQYF.

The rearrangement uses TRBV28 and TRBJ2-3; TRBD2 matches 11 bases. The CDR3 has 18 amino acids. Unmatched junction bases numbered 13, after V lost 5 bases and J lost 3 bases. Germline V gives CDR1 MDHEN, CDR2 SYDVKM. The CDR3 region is CASSPSPTSGKLTDTQYF. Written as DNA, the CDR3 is TGTGCCAGCAGTCCCAGCCCGACTAGCGGGAAATTGACAGATACGCAGTATTTT.